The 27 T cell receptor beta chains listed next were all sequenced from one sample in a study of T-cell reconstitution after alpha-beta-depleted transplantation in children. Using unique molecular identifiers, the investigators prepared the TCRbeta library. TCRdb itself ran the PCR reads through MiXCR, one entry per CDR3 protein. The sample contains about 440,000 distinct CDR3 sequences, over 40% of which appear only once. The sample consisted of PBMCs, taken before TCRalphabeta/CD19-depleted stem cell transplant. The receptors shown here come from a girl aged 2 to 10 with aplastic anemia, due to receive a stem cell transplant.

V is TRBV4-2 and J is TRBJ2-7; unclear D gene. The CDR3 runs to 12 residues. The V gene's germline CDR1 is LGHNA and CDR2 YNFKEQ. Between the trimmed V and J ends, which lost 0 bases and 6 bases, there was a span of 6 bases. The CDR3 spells CASSQDLSEQYF. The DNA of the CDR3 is TGTGCCAGCAGCCAAGATCTTTCCGAGCAGTACTTC.

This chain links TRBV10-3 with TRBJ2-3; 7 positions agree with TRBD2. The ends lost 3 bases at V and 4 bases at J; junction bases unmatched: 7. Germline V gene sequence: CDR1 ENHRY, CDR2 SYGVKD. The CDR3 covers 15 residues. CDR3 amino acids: CAISERGSPPDTQYF. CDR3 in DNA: TGTGCCATCAGTGAACGCGGGAGTCCCCCAGATACGCAGTATTTT.

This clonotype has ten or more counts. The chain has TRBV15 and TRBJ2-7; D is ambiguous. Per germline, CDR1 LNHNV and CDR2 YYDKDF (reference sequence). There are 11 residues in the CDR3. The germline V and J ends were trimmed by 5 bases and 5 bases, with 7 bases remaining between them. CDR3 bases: TGTGCCACCAGCGCCCTAAACGAGCAGTACTTC. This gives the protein CATSALNEQYF.

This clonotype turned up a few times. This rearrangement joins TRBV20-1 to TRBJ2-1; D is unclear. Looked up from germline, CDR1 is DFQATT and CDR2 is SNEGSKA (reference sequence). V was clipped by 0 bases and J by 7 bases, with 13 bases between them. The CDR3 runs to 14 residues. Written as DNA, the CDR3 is TGCAGTGCTAGAGATGATGCGAGCACTAATGAGCAGTTCTTC. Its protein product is CSARDDASTNEQFF.

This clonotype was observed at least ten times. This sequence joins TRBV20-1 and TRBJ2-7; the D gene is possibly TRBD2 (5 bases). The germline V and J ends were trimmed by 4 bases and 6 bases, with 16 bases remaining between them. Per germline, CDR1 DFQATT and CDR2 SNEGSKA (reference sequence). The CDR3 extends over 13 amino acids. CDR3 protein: CSAISASKVEQYF. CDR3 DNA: TGCAGTGCTATTAGCGCGAGCAAAGTCGAGCAGTACTTC.

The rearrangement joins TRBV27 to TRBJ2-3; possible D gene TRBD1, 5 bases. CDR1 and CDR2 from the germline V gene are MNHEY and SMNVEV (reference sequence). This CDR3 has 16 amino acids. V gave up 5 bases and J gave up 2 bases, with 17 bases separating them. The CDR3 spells CASSPPGAADTDTQYF. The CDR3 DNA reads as TGTGCCAGCAGTCCTCCTGGGGCGGCTGACACAGATACGCAGTATTTT.

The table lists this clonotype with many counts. As DNA, the CDR3 is TGTGCCAGCAGCTTTCGGAGCAGCACAGATACGCAGTATTTT. Its protein product is CASSFRSSTDTQYF. The chain has TRBV5-6 and TRBJ2-3, with D uncertain. Trimming took off 2 bases at V and 0 bases at J, with 7 bases between the two ends. Germline assignment: CDR1 SGHDT and CDR2 YYEEEE. The CDR3 loop spans 14 amino acids.

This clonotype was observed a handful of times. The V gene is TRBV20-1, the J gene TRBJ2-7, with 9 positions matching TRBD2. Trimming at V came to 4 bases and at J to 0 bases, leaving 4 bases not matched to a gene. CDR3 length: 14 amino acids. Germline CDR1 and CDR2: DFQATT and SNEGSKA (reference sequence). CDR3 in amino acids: CSATLAGVSYEQYF. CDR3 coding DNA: TGCAGTGCTACATTAGCGGGAGTCTCCTACGAGCAGTACTTC.

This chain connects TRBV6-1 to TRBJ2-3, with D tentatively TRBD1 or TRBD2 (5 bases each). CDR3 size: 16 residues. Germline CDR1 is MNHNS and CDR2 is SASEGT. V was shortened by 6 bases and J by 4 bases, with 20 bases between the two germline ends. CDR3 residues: CASSPNPGRSADTQYF. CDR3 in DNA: TGTGCCAGCAGCCCCAACCCGGGACGGTCGGCAGATACGCAGTATTTT.

The CDR3 DNA reads as TGCAGTGGAGCGGATATTTTCGGGGACACAGATACGCAGTATTTT. It codes for CSGADIFGDTDTQYF. The gene calls are TRBV20-1 and TRBJ2-3, with D maybe TRBD2 (5 bases). Germline V gene sequence: CDR1 DFQATT, CDR2 SNEGSKA (reference sequence). V was pared by 7 bases and J by 2 bases, with 19 bases between. The CDR3 is made up of 15 amino acids.

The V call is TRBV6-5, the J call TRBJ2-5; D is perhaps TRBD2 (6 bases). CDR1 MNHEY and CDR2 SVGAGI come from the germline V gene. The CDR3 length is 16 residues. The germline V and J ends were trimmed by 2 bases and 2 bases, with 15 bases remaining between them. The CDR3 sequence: CASSYVGEAGQETQYF. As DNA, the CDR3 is TGTGCCAGCAGTTACGTAGGGGAGGCGGGACAAGAGACCCAGTACTTC.

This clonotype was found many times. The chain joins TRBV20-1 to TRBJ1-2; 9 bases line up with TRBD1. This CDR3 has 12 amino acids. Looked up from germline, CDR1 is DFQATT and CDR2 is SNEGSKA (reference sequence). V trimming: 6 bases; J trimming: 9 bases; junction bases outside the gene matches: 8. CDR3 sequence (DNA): TGCAGTGCCGGGACAGGGAGAGCTCGCTACACCTTC. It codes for CSAGTGRARYTF.

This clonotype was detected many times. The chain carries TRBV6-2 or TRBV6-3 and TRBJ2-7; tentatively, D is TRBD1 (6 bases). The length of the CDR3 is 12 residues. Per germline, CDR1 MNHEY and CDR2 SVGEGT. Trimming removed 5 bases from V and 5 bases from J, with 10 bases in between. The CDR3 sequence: CASSLHRDEQYF. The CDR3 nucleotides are TGTGCCAGCAGTCTGCACAGGGACGAGCAGTACTTC.

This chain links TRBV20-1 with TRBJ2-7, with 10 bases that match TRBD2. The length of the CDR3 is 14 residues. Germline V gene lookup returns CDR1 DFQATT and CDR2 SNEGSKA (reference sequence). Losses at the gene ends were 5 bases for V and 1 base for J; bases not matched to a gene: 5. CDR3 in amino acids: CSASPSGSSYEQYF. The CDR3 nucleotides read TGCAGTGCTTCGCCTAGCGGGAGTTCCTACGAGCAGTACTTC.

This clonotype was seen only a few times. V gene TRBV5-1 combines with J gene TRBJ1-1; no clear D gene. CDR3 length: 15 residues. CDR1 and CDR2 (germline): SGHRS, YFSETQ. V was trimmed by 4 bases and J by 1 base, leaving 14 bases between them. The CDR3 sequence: CASSLNGYQNTEAFF. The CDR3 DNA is TGCGCCAGCAGCCTGAACGGGTACCAGAACACTGAAGCTTTCTTT.

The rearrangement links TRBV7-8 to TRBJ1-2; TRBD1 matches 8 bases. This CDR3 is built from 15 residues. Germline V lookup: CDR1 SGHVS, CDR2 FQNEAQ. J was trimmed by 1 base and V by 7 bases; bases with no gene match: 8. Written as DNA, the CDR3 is TGTGCCAGCAAGATTCGGACAGGGCATAACTATGGCTACACCTTC. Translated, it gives CASKIRTGHNYGYTF.

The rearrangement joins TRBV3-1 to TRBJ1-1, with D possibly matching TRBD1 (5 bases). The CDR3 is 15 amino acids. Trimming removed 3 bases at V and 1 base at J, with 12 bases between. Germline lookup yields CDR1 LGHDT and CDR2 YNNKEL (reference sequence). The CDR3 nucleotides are TGTGCCAGCAGCCATTCTATTACAGGGAACACTGAAGCTTTCTTT. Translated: CASSHSITGNTEAFF.

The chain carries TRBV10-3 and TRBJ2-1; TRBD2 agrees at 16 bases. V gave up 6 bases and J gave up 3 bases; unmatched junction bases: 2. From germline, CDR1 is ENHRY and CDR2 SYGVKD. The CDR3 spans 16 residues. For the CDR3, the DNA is TGTGCCATCAGGGGGACTAGCGGGGGGGACTACAATGAGCAGTTCTTC. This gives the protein CAIRGTSGGDYNEQFF.

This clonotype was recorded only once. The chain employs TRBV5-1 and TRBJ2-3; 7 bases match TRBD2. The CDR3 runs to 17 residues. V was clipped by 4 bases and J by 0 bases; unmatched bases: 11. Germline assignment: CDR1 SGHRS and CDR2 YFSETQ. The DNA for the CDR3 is TGCGCCAGCAGCCTACTACCCGGGAGGACGAGCACAGATACGCAGTATTTT. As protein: CASSLLPGRTSTDTQYF.

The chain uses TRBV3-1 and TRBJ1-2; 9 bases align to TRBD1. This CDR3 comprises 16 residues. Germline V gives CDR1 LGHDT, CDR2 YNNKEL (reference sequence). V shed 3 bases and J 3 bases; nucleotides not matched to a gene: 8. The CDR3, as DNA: TGTGCCAGCAGCCAGATTGACAGGGGGGTTGACTATGGCTACACCTTC. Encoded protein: CASSQIDRGVDYGYTF. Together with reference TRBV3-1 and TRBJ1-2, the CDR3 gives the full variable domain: DTAVSQTPKYLVTQMGNDKSIKCEQNLGHDTMYWYKQDSKKFLKIMFSYNNKELIINETVPNRFSPKSPDKAHLNLHINSLELGDSAVYFCASSQIDRGVDYGYTFGSGTRLTVV.

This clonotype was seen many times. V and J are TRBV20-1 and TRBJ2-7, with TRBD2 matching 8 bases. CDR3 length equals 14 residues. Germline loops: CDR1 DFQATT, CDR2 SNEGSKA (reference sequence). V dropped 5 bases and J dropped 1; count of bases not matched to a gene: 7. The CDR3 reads CSALAGSFSYEQYF. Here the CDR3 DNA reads TGCAGTGCTCTAGCGGGTAGTTTTTCCTACGAGCAGTACTTC.

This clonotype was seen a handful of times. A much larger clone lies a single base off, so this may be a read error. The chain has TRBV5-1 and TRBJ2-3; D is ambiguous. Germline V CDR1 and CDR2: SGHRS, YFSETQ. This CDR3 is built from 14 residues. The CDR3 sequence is CASSQYSAHDTHYF. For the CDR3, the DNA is TGCGCCAGCAGCCAGTATTCGGCCCATGATACGCATTATTTT.

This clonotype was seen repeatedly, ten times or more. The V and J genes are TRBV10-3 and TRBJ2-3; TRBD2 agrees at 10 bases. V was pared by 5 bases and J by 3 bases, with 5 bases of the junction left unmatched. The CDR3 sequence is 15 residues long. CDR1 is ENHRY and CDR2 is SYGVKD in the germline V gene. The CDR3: CAISQAGGRTDTQYF. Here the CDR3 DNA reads TGTGCCATCAGTCAAGCGGGAGGGCGGACAGATACGCAGTATTTT.

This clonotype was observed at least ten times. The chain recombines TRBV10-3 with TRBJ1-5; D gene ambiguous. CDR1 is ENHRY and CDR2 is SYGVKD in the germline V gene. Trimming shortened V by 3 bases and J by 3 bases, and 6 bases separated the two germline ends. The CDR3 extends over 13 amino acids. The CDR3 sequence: CAISESVNQPQHF. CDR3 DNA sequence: TGTGCCATCAGTGAATCAGTCAATCAGCCCCAGCATTTT.

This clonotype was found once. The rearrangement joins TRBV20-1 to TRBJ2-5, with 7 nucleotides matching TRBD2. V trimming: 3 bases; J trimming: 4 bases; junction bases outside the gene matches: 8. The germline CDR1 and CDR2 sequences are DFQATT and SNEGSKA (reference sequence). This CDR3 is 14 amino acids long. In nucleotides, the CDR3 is TGCAGTGCTAGTCCTGCGGGAGCGGGAGAGACCCAGTACTTC. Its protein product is CSASPAGAGETQYF.

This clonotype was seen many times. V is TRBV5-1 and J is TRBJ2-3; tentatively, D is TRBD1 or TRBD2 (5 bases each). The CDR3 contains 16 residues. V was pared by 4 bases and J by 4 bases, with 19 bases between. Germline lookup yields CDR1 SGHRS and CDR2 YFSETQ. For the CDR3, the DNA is TGCGCCAGCAGCGCCCTTCAGGGACCTGGCGCAGATACGCAGTATTTT. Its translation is CASSALQGPGADTQYF.

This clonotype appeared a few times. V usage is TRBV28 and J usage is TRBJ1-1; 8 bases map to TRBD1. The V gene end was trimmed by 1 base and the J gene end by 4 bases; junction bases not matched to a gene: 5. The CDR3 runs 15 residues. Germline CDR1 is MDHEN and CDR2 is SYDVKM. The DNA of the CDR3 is TGTGCCAGCAGTTTATCTGGACAGGGTCGCACTGAAGCTTTCTTT. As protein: CASSLSGQGRTEAFF.